The 24 T cell receptor beta chains given below trace back to one sample, sequenced in a study of CD8 T cells in ankylosing spondylitis. TCRdb reanalysed the 5' RACE reads using MiXCR and keeps one entry per CDR3 protein. The table lists 130,000 or so distinct CDR3 sequences, 7% of them singletons. Sequenced material: blood, either unsorted or a sorted T cell fraction (not recorded which). These receptors were collected from a male donor with ankylosing spondylitis or in good health (not recorded which).

The chain couples TRBV3-1 to TRBJ2-4, with 8 bases fitting TRBD2. The CDR3 length is 16 residues. V trimming: 10 bases; J trimming: 0 bases; junction bases outside the gene matches: 11. The V gene's germline CDR1 is LGHDT and CDR2 YNNKEL (reference sequence). CDR3 in DNA: TGTGCCACCTGCCAAGGGACTAGGCTAGCCAAAAACATTCAGTACTTC. Its protein is CATCQGTRLAKNIQYF. The entire variable domain, with the rest obtained from reference TRBV3-1 and TRBJ2-4, is as follows: DTAVSQTPKYLVTQMGNDKSIKCEQNLGHDTMYWYKQDSKKFLKIMFSYNNKELIINETVPNRFSPKSPDKAHLNLHINSLELGDSAVYFCATCQGTRLAKNIQYFGAGTRLSVL.

This chain uses TRBV5-1 with TRBJ1-1; D is possibly TRBD1 (5 bases). The V gene lost 4 bases and the J gene lost 0 bases, with 10 bases spanning the gap. Germline V CDR1 and CDR2: SGHRS, YFSETQ. There are 14 residues in the CDR3. The CDR3 DNA is TGCGCCAGCAGCGCCGGGGGATTGAACACTGAAGCTTTCTTT. Its translation: CASSAGGLNTEAFF.

About this clonotype: This may be a read error: a much more frequent sequence differs by one nucleotide. The missing conserved phenylalanine or tryptophan at the end of this CDR3 makes a read error likely. This chain connects TRBV7-3 to TRBJ2-2; weak D call: TRBD1 (6 bases). CDR1 and CDR2 from the germline V gene are SGHTA and FQGTGA. This CDR3 is 14 amino acids long. The V end was cut by 5 bases, the J end by 1 base, with 8 bases between. CDR3 residues: CASSPTGNTGELFL. CDR3 DNA sequence: TGTGCCAGCAGCCCGACAGGGAACACCGGGGAGCTGTTTCTT.

The chain is built from TRBV6-2 or TRBV6-3 and TRBJ1-2, with D possibly matching TRBD1 (5 bases). There are 14 residues in the CDR3. Per germline, CDR1 MNHEY and CDR2 SVGEGT. Between the trimmed V and J ends, which lost 7 bases and 4 bases, there was a span of 16 bases. The CDR3, as DNA: TGTGCCAGCATCGAAGTAGACAGCAGCTATGGCTACACCTTC. It encodes CASIEVDSSYGYTF.

The sample holds a few counts of this clonotype. One base away lies a much larger clone, so this may be a sequencing read error. This rearrangement joins TRBV7-9 to TRBJ2-1; 7 positions agree with TRBD1. Germline V lookup: CDR1 SEHNR, CDR2 FQNEAQ (reference sequence). There are 14 residues in the CDR3. In nucleotides, the CDR3 is TGTGCCAGCCGAACCGGGACAGCCTACAATGGGCAGTTCTTC. Its protein product is CASRTGTAYNGQFF.

This clonotype was counted ten times or more. The V call is TRBV5-1, the J call TRBJ2-5, with D unresolved. The V end was cut by 0 bases, the J end by 5 bases, with 11 bases between. The germline gives CDR1 SGHRS, CDR2 YFSETQ. The CDR3 is 14 residues long. The CDR3 loop is CASSLDSRAETQYF. The DNA of the CDR3 is TGCGCCAGCAGCTTGGATTCCAGAGCGGAGACCCAGTACTTC.

This clonotype appeared many times. CDR3 DNA: TGCAGCGCCGGGGTGGGACAGGGTGCAGATACGCAGTATTTT. Its translation: CSAGVGQGADTQYF. The gene calls are TRBV29-1 and TRBJ2-3, with TRBD1 matching over 9 bases. CDR1 is SQVTM, CDR2 ANQGSEA, per germline. V gave up 7 bases and J gave up 4 bases; unmatched junction bases: 9. The CDR3 spans 14 residues.

Points on this clonotype: Being one base from a much bigger clone, this may be a read error. The CDR3 ends on some other residue instead of the conserved phenylalanine or tryptophan, so this is likely a read error. V gene TRBV5-1 combines with J gene TRBJ1-4, with 8 positions matching TRBD1. The V and J ends lost 4 bases and 7 bases, in that order; junction bases with no gene match: 6. Germline V gives CDR1 SGHRS, CDR2 YFSETQ. The CDR3 is 14 amino acids. The CDR3 spells CASSGGQAREKLFL. CDR3 DNA sequence: TGCGCCAGCAGCGGGGGACAGGCGCGTGAAAAACTGTTTTTG.

This clonotype was seen ten or more times. The rearrangement joins TRBV12-3 or TRBV12-4 to TRBJ2-1; TRBD2 aligns across 14 bases. The CDR3 runs to 17 residues. Trimming cost V 5 bases and J 8 bases; bases outside gene matches: 11. CDR3 region: CASSTDRLAGGPYEQFF. The CDR3 DNA follows: TGTGCCAGCAGTACCGATCGACTAGCGGGGGGGCCCTATGAGCAGTTCTTC.

This clonotype was recorded many times. The chain employs TRBV20-1 and TRBJ2-1, with 9 bases identical to TRBD1. Germline trimming cut 1 base from V and 9 bases from J; bases unmatched to any gene: 4. The CDR3 has 13 residues. Germline V lookup: CDR1 DFQATT, CDR2 SNEGSKA (reference sequence). The DNA for the CDR3 is TGCAGTGCTAGAGGGGACAGGGCGTTTGAGCAGTTCTTC. Translated, it gives CSARGDRAFEQFF.

This clonotype was seen repeatedly, ten times or more. The chain has TRBV6-1 and TRBJ2-1; 8 nucleotides align to TRBD1. Trimming removed 8 bases from V and 5 bases from J; junction bases left unmatched: 14. Germline loops: CDR1 MNHNS, CDR2 SASEGT. CDR3 size: 16 residues. CDR3 protein: CASQHPPGTGNNEQFF. The CDR3 DNA is TGTGCCAGCCAACACCCACCCGGGACAGGTAACAATGAGCAGTTCTTC.

This clonotype was detected ten times or more. The chain employs TRBV6-2 or TRBV6-3 and TRBJ2-5, with D perhaps being TRBD1 or TRBD2 (5 bases each). CDR1 and CDR2 (germline): MNHEY, SVGEGT. V lost 7 bases to trimming and J lost 1 base, with 10 bases between them. The length of the CDR3 is 13 residues. Here the CDR3 reads CASTGRIQETQYF. CDR3 DNA: TGTGCCAGCACGGGACGGATCCAAGAGACCCAGTACTTC.

This clonotype has a handful of counts. The chain recombines TRBV12-3 or TRBV12-4 with TRBJ1-2, with D perhaps TRBD1 (5 bases). Trimming removed 2 bases from V and 8 bases from J, with 15 bases in between. This CDR3 comprises 14 residues. CDR3 amino acids: CASSLNPGTEGYTF. DNA for the CDR3: TGTGCCAGCAGTTTAAATCCGGGGACGGAAGGCTACACCTTC.

At least ten counts were recorded for this clonotype. The rearrangement uses TRBV5-5 and TRBJ2-7; D call uncertain. The CDR3 consists of 12 residues. V was shortened by 2 bases and J by 7 bases, with 10 bases between the two germline ends. Germline CDR1 and CDR2: SGHKS and YYEKEE (reference sequence). The CDR3 DNA is TGTGCCAGCAGCTTTGAAGAAGCGGAGCAGTACTTC. It encodes CASSFEEAEQYF.

This clonotype was counted at least ten times. This chain joins TRBV29-1 and TRBJ1-5; D not certain. V lost 5 bases, J lost 3 bases, and 11 bases lay in between. Germline loops: CDR1 SQVTM, CDR2 ANQGSEA. The CDR3 is 13 amino acids. The CDR3: CSVLSQDNQPQHF. The CDR3 DNA reads as TGCAGCGTTCTTTCCCAGGACAATCAGCCCCAGCATTTT.

This clonotype was seen repeatedly, ten times or more. The chain is built from TRBV20-1 and TRBJ2-5; maybe TRBD2 (5 bases). Germline V gene lookup returns CDR1 DFQATT and CDR2 SNEGSKA (reference sequence). This CDR3 comprises 12 residues. Trimming left V 3 bases short and J 6 bases short, with 11 bases between. CDR3 bases: TGCAGTGCTAGTTCCGGGGTCCAGACCCAGTACTTC. Translated: CSASSGVQTQYF.

This clonotype was recorded at least ten times. As DNA, the CDR3 is TGTGCCAGCAGTCCGTCGGGGGGCGTCTCTGGGGCCAACGTCCTGACTTTC. Residues: CASSPSGGVSGANVLTF. This sequence joins TRBV2 and TRBJ2-6; tentatively, D is TRBD2 (7 bases). CDR3 length: 17 amino acids. Trimming took off 5 bases at V and 0 bases at J, with 14 bases between the two ends. The V gene's germline CDR1 is SNHLY and CDR2 FYNNEI. The full variable domain, in which reference TRBV2 and TRBJ2-6 provide the parts outside the CDR3, is EPEVTQTPSHQVTQMGQEVILRCVPISNHLYFYWYRQILGQKVEFLVSFYNNEISEKSEIFDDQFSVERPDGSNFTLKIRSTKLEDSAMYFCASSPSGGVSGANVLTFGAGSRLTVL.

The V gene is TRBV10-3, the J gene TRBJ2-1; the D is unclear. V was pared by 5 bases and J by 5 bases, with 7 bases between. Germline-derived CDR1 and CDR2 are ENHRY and SYGVKD. This CDR3 is 12 amino acids long. The CDR3 nucleotides read TGTGCCATCAGTTCACTCGACAATGAGCAGTTCTTC. As protein: CAISSLDNEQFF.

The table lists this clonotype with many counts. The genes are TRBV19 and TRBJ2-1, with a tentative D call TRBD2 (6 bases). CDR3 length: 14 amino acids. The V gene lost 8 bases and the J gene lost 4 bases, with 15 bases spanning the gap. The V gene's germline CDR1 is LNHDA and CDR2 SQIVND (reference sequence). The CDR3 nucleotides are TGTGCCAGTGGCCCGGGAGCATATTACAATGAGCAGTTCTTC. Amino acid sequence: CASGPGAYYNEQFF.

This clonotype came up many times. V and J are TRBV5-1 and TRBJ2-1; perhaps TRBD1 as D (6 bases). Germline V gene lookup returns CDR1 SGHRS and CDR2 YFSETQ. CDR3 size: 14 residues. The germline V and J ends were trimmed by 4 bases and 9 bases, with 17 bases remaining between them. CDR3 protein: CASSVDSSRGEQFF. CDR3 coding DNA: TGCGCCAGCAGCGTGGACTCATCCAGGGGTGAGCAGTTCTTC.

In this sample, this clonotype turned up many times. The V and J genes are TRBV5-1 and TRBJ1-1; tentatively, D is TRBD1 (5 bases). The CDR3 is 15 amino acids. CDR1 and CDR2 from the germline V gene are SGHRS and YFSETQ. V was cut by 1 base and J by 1 base, with 11 bases left in between. The CDR3 sequence is CASSLQRGPNTEAFF. DNA of the CDR3: TGCGCCAGCAGCTTGCAGAGGGGTCCGAACACTGAAGCTTTCTTT. Variable domain in full (rest from reference TRBV5-1 and TRBJ1-1): KAGVTQTPRYLIKTRGQQVTLSCSPISGHRSVSWYQQTPGQGLQFLFEYFSETQRNKGNFPGRFSGRQFSNSRSEMNVSTLELGDSALYLCASSLQRGPNTEAFFGQGTRLTVV.

This clonotype was counted ten times or more. V gene TRBV12-3 or TRBV12-4 combines with J gene TRBJ1-2; D ambiguous. The CDR3 extends over 10 amino acids. The V end lost 5 bases, the J end lost 8 bases, and 6 bases lay between the germline ends. CDR3 bases: TGTGCCAGCAGTCCCGGAGGCTACACCTTC. Translation gives CASSPGGYTF.

This clonotype has at least ten counts. The chain carries TRBV4-1 and TRBJ2-3; 10 bases align to TRBD1. V was clipped by 1 base and J by 2 bases; unmatched bases: 18. The CDR3 loop spans 21 amino acids. Germline V gene lookup returns CDR1 MGHRA and CDR2 YSYEKL. CDR3 region: CASSQVPGQGPPGRDTDTQYF. CDR3 nucleotides: TGCGCCAGCAGCCAAGTGCCGGGACAGGGGCCACCCGGGAGGGACACAGATACGCAGTATTTT.

This clonotype was found many times. This chain uses TRBV7-9 with TRBJ2-4; no firm D call. In germline, CDR1 is SEHNR, CDR2 FQNEAQ (reference sequence). The germline V and J ends were trimmed by 5 bases and 4 bases, with 12 bases remaining between them. This CDR3 comprises 14 residues. DNA for the CDR3: TGTGCCAGCAGCGGCGCTGGACGGAAAAACATTCAGTACTTC. This gives the protein CASSGAGRKNIQYF. The full variable domain, rest sourced from reference TRBV7-9 and TRBJ2-4, is DTGVSQNPRHKITKRGQNVTFRCDPISEHNRLYWYRQTLGQGPEFLTYFQNEAQLEKSRLLSDRFSAERPKGSFSTLEIQRTEQGDSAMYLCASSGAGRKNIQYFGAGTRLSVL.